Presented here are 30 T cell receptor beta chains from one specimen sequenced in a study of human T cells and chemical hapten exposure. TCRdb reprocessed the RACE reads with MiXCR, giving one entry per CDR3 protein. Of about 380,000 distinct CDR3 sequences listed, roughly 4.8% are singletons. As to time point: patch test 1, 2 weeks after DPC sensitization. Treatment specified: therapeutic diphenylcyclopropenone sensitization with weekly scalp DPC. The sample consisted of whole blood, taken in connection with sensitization to the hapten diphenylcyclopropenone (DPC). These receptors originate from a woman aged 45-59 years with alopecia areata. Some clones in this sample may be carry-over from other donors' samples.

This clonotype was counted between two and nine times. This chain links TRBV10-3 with TRBJ2-3; 9 bases are shared with TRBD2. J was trimmed by 1 base and V by 1 base; bases with no gene match: 9. CDR3 length: 18 amino acids. Germline loops: CDR1 ENHRY, CDR2 SYGVKD. The chain's CDR3 is CAISELAGAGSGTDTQYF. CDR3 coding DNA: TGTGCCATCAGTGAGTTAGCGGGAGCAGGTTCGGGCACAGATACGCAGTATTTT.

This clonotype came up a few times. Because it lacks the conserved phenylalanine or tryptophan at the end, this CDR3 is likely a read error. Because the CDR3's place on the DNA is in doubt, the DNA is left out and the CDR3 is given as listed by TCRdb. The rearrangement uses TRBV6-1 and TRBJ2-1; the D call in the table, TRBD2, was not verified against the DNA. In germline, CDR1 is MNHNS, CDR2 SASEGT. Inclusive of both ends, the CDR3 amounts to 11 amino acids. CDR3 residues: CASREGLAGSI.

This clonotype was picked up many times. The chain is built from TRBV3-1 and TRBJ2-3, with 8 bases identical to TRBD1. The germline gives CDR1 LGHDT, CDR2 YNNKEL (reference sequence). This CDR3 contains 14 residues. V lost 7 bases and J lost 1; bases outside the gene matches: 4. CDR3 region: CASTPTGGTDTQYF. In DNA, the CDR3 is TGTGCCAGCACCCCGACAGGGGGCACAGATACGCAGTATTTT.

Here the CDR3 reads CASSLQPNYGYTF. The CDR3 DNA reads TGTGCCAGCAGTTTACAGCCTAACTATGGCTACACCTTC. V and J are TRBV12-3 or TRBV12-4 and TRBJ1-2, with D unresolved. The CDR3 sequence is 13 residues long. Between the trimmed V and J ends, which lost 2 bases and 0 bases, there was a span of 4 bases.

This clonotype was counted at least ten times. V gene TRBV12-5 combines with J gene TRBJ1-1, with a tentative D call TRBD1 (5 bases). V lost 2 bases and J 0 bases, leaving 16 bases between the germline ends. This CDR3 has 17 residues. CDR1 and CDR2 from the germline V gene are LGHNT and FRNRAP. CDR3 region: CASGLIRDGELNTEAFF. As DNA, the CDR3 is TGTGCTAGTGGTTTGATACGGGACGGTGAGCTGAACACTGAAGCTTTCTTT.

This clonotype has a handful of counts. The J gene is TRBJ1-5, the V gene TRBV6-6; 7 bases map to TRBD1. Trimming cost V 2 bases and J 2 bases; bases outside gene matches: 3. The germline CDR1 and CDR2 sequences are MNHNY and SVGAGI (reference sequence). The CDR3 runs to 15 residues. The CDR3 loop reads CASSYPDRGNQPQHF. The CDR3 DNA follows: TGTGCCAGCAGTTACCCTGACAGGGGCAATCAGCCCCAGCATTTT.

This clonotype was counted ten times or more. This chain links TRBV20-1 with TRBJ2-1; 7 bases fit TRBD2. Trimming removed 6 bases from V and 8 bases from J; junction bases left unmatched: 13. Germline V CDR1 and CDR2: DFQATT, SNEGSKA (reference sequence). This CDR3 is 14 amino acids long. CDR3 sequence (DNA): TGCAGTGCCACCGACTCGGTGGGAGGGGATGAGCAGTTCTTC. This encodes CSATDSVGGDEQFF.

This clonotype was observed at least ten times. The J gene is TRBJ2-3, the V gene TRBV12-3 or TRBV12-4; D unclear. The CDR3 runs 14 residues. The germline V and J ends were trimmed by 2 bases and 2 bases, with 8 bases remaining between them. Here the CDR3 DNA reads TGTGCCAGCAGTTTAATCCCGATCACAGATACGCAGTATTTT. Translation gives CASSLIPITDTQYF.

The chain couples TRBV20-1 to TRBJ1-5; 7 bases match TRBD1. There are 14 residues in the CDR3. Looked up from germline, CDR1 is DFQATT and CDR2 is SNEGSKA (reference sequence). V shed 6 bases and J 3 bases; nucleotides not matched to a gene: 8. CDR3 in amino acids: CSARRGQINQPQHF. The CDR3, as DNA: TGCAGTGCCCGGCGGGGACAGATCAATCAGCCCCAGCATTTT.

This clonotype was detected ten times or more. The rearrangement joins TRBV7-2 to TRBJ1-3, with 9 positions matching TRBD1. With 2 bases clipped from V and 1 base from J, the junction kept 3 bases outside the gene matches. CDR3 length equals 16 residues. Germline V gene data show CDR1 as SGHTA and CDR2 as FQGNSA. As DNA, the CDR3 is TGTGCCAGCAGCTTAAGTGGACAGGGGTCTGGAAACACCATATATTTT. Translated: CASSLSGQGSGNTIYF.

This clonotype has at least ten counts. This chain joins TRBV6-4 and TRBJ2-1, with TRBD2 matching 10 bases. CDR1 and CDR2 (germline): MRHNA, SNTAGT. With 5 bases clipped from V and 8 bases from J, the junction kept 12 bases outside the gene matches. This CDR3 has 16 residues. The CDR3 DNA follows: TGTGCCAGCAGTACCCGGGGATTAGCGGGAGGAGATGAGCAGTTCTTC. Protein product: CASSTRGLAGGDEQFF.

The sample holds many counts of this clonotype. This chain links TRBV20-1 with TRBJ1-5, with D possibly matching TRBD1 (5 bases). Trimming removed 6 bases from V and 2 bases from J, with 14 bases in between. Germline lookup yields CDR1 DFQATT and CDR2 SNEGSKA (reference sequence). The CDR3 totals 14 residues. CDR3: CSAKSGQGNQPQHF. CDR3 coding DNA: TGCAGTGCCAAGTCGGGGCAGGGCAATCAGCCCCAGCATTTT.

In its sample, this clonotype was seen many times. The V call is TRBV11-2, the J call TRBJ1-1; tentative D call: TRBD1 (5 bases). The CDR3 extends over 14 amino acids. In germline, CDR1 is SGHAT, CDR2 FQNNGV. V was trimmed by 4 bases and J by 4 bases, leaving 13 bases between them. The CDR3 is CASSSTGAPTEAFF. CDR3 DNA sequence: TGTGCCAGCAGCTCTACCGGGGCCCCCACTGAAGCTTTCTTT.

This clonotype appeared many times. The J gene is TRBJ2-7, the V gene TRBV7-3, with 10 bases fitting TRBD2. V was clipped by 5 bases and J by 4 bases; unmatched bases: 8. Germline V gives CDR1 SGHTA, CDR2 FQGTGA. The CDR3 runs 15 residues. CDR3 coding DNA: TGTGCCAGCAGCGAGTCGGCTAGCGGGGGATACGAGCAGTACTTC. As protein: CASSESASGGYEQYF.

This clonotype was seen a handful of times. This chain links TRBV5-8 with TRBJ2-5, with 12 bases lining up with TRBD2. J lost 2 bases, V lost 4 bases, and 6 bases had no gene match. CDR1 and CDR2 (germline): SGHTS, YDEGEE. The length of the CDR3 is 16 residues. The chain's CDR3 is CASSPASGRVQETQYF. DNA for the CDR3: TGTGCCAGCAGCCCGGCTAGCGGGAGGGTACAAGAGACCCAGTACTTC.

This clonotype was counted at least ten times. This sequence joins TRBV29-1 and TRBJ1-2; D uncertain. Germline CDR1 is SQVTM and CDR2 is ANQGSEA. V shed 2 bases and J shed 2 bases, with 6 bases lying between them. The CDR3 has 12 residues. CDR3 residues: CSVERGNYGYTF. DNA for the CDR3: TGCAGCGTTGAACGAGGGAACTATGGCTACACCTTC. Looking up the rest from reference TRBV29-1 and TRBJ1-2 gives the full variable domain: SAVISQKPSRDICQRGTSLTIQCQVDSQVTMMFWYRQQPGQSLTLIATANQGSEATYESGFVIDKFPISRPNLTFSTLTVSNMSPEDSSIYLCSVERGNYGYTFGSGTRLTVV.

This clonotype was counted at least ten times. The chain joins TRBV4-3 to TRBJ2-4; D call uncertain. From germline, CDR1 is LGHNA and CDR2 YSLEER. The CDR3 loop spans 15 amino acids. Trimming took off 2 bases at V and 0 bases at J, with 8 bases between the two ends. CDR3 nucleotide sequence: TGCGCCAGCAGCCAACAAGGTTTAGCCAAAAACATTCAGTACTTC. Protein: CASSQQGLAKNIQYF.

A few counts support this clonotype. J is TRBJ1-1 and V is TRBV7-2; the match to TRBD1 covers 7 bases. The CDR3 totals 15 residues. V lost 0 bases, J lost 4 bases, and 5 bases stayed unmatched. Germline V CDR1 and CDR2: SGHTA, FQGNSA. In nucleotides, the CDR3 is TGTGCCAGCAGCTTAGCGACAGGGACGGCCACTGAAGCTTTCTTT. Translated: CASSLATGTATEAFF.

This clonotype has only a few counts. The DNA of the CDR3 is TGTGCCAGCAGCTTAATGGAAAACATTCAGTACTTC. Encoded protein: CASSLMENIQYF. The rearrangement links TRBV7-8 to TRBJ2-4; D call uncertain. CDR1 is SGHVS, CDR2 FQNEAQ, per germline. V dropped 2 bases and J dropped 5 bases, with 4 bases sitting between them. The CDR3 is made up of 12 amino acids.

This clonotype showed up many times. The CDR3 DNA reads as TGTGCCAGCAGCTTATCGGGACAGGCAATGCTGAGCAACACCATATATTTT. Its protein product is CASSLSGQAMLSNTIYF. This sequence joins TRBV11-2 and TRBJ1-3, with TRBD1 matching over 8 bases. Germline V gene data show CDR1 as SGHAT and CDR2 as FQNNGV. This CDR3 spans 17 amino acids. V dropped 2 bases and J dropped 7; count of bases not matched to a gene: 13.

The CDR3 DNA sequence: TGTGCCAGCAGCTTAGCCCGGACTTCACTAGCCAAAAACATTCAGTACTTC. Protein sequence: CASSLARTSLAKNIQYF. The chain couples TRBV11-2 to TRBJ2-4; TRBD2 might be the D (5 bases). Germline CDR1 is SGHAT and CDR2 is FQNNGV. This CDR3 comprises 17 residues. Trimming left V 1 base short and J 0 bases short, with 13 bases between.

This clonotype appeared a few times. The chain uses TRBV29-1 and TRBJ1-3; 9 bases match TRBD1. J lost 0 bases, V lost 5 bases, and 5 bases had no gene match. Per the germline V gene, CDR1 is SQVTM and CDR2 is ANQGSEA. This CDR3 comprises 15 residues. In DNA, the CDR3 is TGCAGCGTTTCGACAGGGGGTCGCTCTGGAAACACCATATATTTT. It is translated as CSVSTGGRSGNTIYF.

The gene calls are TRBV16 and TRBJ1-1; D uncertain. The germline V gene encodes CDR1 KGHSY and CDR2 FQNENV. Trimming removed 3 bases at V and 0 bases at J, with 8 bases between. CDR3 length: 14 residues. CDR3 DNA: TGTGCCAGCAGCCAGTACAGCATGAACACTGAAGCTTTCTTT. Translation: CASSQYSMNTEAFF.

This clonotype was recorded at least ten times. CDR3 amino acids: CASSRGSNSPLHF. DNA for the CDR3: TGTGCCAGCAGTCGGGGATCTAATTCACCCCTCCACTTT. The chain couples TRBV3-1 to TRBJ1-6, with D hard to call. V was shortened by 6 bases and J by 6 bases, with 9 bases between the two germline ends. Germline lookup yields CDR1 LGHDT and CDR2 YNNKEL (reference sequence). The CDR3 is 13 amino acids.

This clonotype has ten or more counts. This chain joins TRBV6-2 or TRBV6-3 and TRBJ2-2; 8 bases are shared with TRBD1. V lost 0 bases, J lost 4 bases, and 7 bases stayed unmatched. Per the germline V gene, CDR1 is MNHEY and CDR2 is SVGEGT. The CDR3 loop spans 17 amino acids. CDR3 coding DNA: TGTGCCAGCAGTTACTCGAAGACAGGGGCACTCACCGGGGAGCTGTTTTTT. Encoded protein: CASSYSKTGALTGELFF.

The chain has TRBV5-6 and TRBJ1-1; 8 bases are shared with TRBD1. The CDR3 has 16 residues. V shed 4 bases, J shed 0 bases, and the junction held 8 bases outside the gene matches. Germline V gene sequence: CDR1 SGHDT, CDR2 YYEEEE. The CDR3 DNA reads TGTGCCAGCAGCCCCCGGGACAGGATCATGAACACTGAAGCTTTCTTT. Translation: CASSPRDRIMNTEAFF.

This clonotype was recorded at least ten times. The J gene is TRBJ2-1, the V gene TRBV27; 10 bases fit TRBD2. V lost 4 bases, J lost 0 bases, and 6 bases stayed unmatched. Germline V gives CDR1 MNHEY, CDR2 SMNVEV (reference sequence). The CDR3 totals 17 residues. CDR3 protein: CASSSPSGRSSYNEQFF. Here the CDR3 DNA reads TGTGCCAGCAGTTCCCCTAGCGGGAGAAGCTCCTACAATGAGCAGTTCTTC.

Worth noting for this clonotype: This may be a read error, as it is one base from a much larger clone. V gene TRBV2 combines with J gene TRBJ1-1; D is uncertain. Germline assignment: CDR1 SNHLY and CDR2 FYNNEI. Deletions cut 6 bases from V and 4 bases from J, with 12 bases between. This CDR3 has 13 amino acids. The CDR3 DNA reads as TGTGCCAGCAGAGACTGGGGAGGCACTGAAGCTTTCTTT. Protein sequence: CASRDWGGTEAFF.

This clonotype was seen a handful of times. The chain has TRBV9 and TRBJ2-1, with TRBD2 as a possible D gene (5 bases). This CDR3 is built from 16 residues. Germline CDR1 SGDLS, CDR2 YYNGEE. Trimming removed 3 bases at V and 0 bases at J, with 13 bases between. CDR3 protein: CASSGRTGSSYNEQFF. CDR3 sequence (DNA): TGTGCCAGCAGCGGTCGGACGGGGAGCTCCTACAATGAGCAGTTCTTC.

This chain links TRBV12-3 or TRBV12-4 with TRBJ1-1; D is unclear. This CDR3 spans 16 amino acids. V was clipped by 5 bases and J by 8 bases, with 24 bases between them. CDR3 loop: CASSPAKVSLGVEAFF. In DNA, the CDR3 is TGTGCCAGCAGTCCCGCCAAGGTTTCCCTTGGGGTCGAAGCTTTCTTT.